This passage covers 29 T cell receptor beta chains from one sample sequenced in a study of beta chain features in type 1 diabetes. All of the isolated RNA was reverse transcribed, so expressed TCRB transcripts were sequenced. TCRdb's table, derived via immunoSEQ multiplex PCR, lists solely in-frame clones and lacks some. This sample has around 500,000 clones; about an eighth occur once, and the top ten carry roughly 0.046%. Sequences were obtained from naive CD4+ T cells from blood. Every receptor here comes from a woman between 18 and 29 years old in good health.

The J gene is TRBJ2-4, the V gene TRBV2; 8 positions match TRBD1. Trimming removed 8 bases from V and 8 bases from J; junction bases left unmatched: 5. This CDR3 has 12 amino acids. Germline V gene lookup returns CDR1 SNHLY and CDR2 FYNNEI. The CDR3: CASQRTGYIQYF. In DNA, the CDR3 is TGTGCCAGCCAGAGGACAGGGTACATTCAGTACTTC. Complete variable domain (other parts from reference TRBV2 and TRBJ2-4): EPEVTQTPSHQVTQMGQEVILRCVPISNHLYFYWYRQILGQKVEFLVSFYNNEISEKSEIFDDQFSVERPDGSNFTLKIRSTKLEDSAMYFCASQRTGYIQYFGAGTRLSVL.

This clone has just a few counts. CDR3 residues: CSAHGTGNNEQFF. CDR3 nucleotide sequence: TGCAGCGCCCACGGGACAGGTAACAATGAGCAGTTCTTC. The chain is built from TRBV29-1 and TRBJ2-1; 8 nucleotides agree with TRBD1. The CDR3 runs to 13 residues. Germline CDR1 is SQVTM and CDR2 is ANQGSEA. V lost 7 bases to trimming and J lost 5 bases; unmatched junction nucleotides: 7.

In this sample, this clone turned up a few times. The V call is TRBV2, the J call TRBJ1-5; TRBD1 agrees at 7 bases. Per germline, CDR1 SNHLY and CDR2 FYNNEI. The ends lost 4 bases at V and 11 bases at J; junction bases unmatched: 8. CDR3 length equals 13 residues. CDR3 nucleotide sequence: TGTGCCAGCAGTGGGACAGGACTCGAGTCCCAGCATTTT. It yields the protein CASSGTGLESQHF. The complete variable domain, with remaining parts taken from reference TRBV2 and TRBJ1-5, reads EPEVTQTPSHQVTQMGQEVILRCVPISNHLYFYWYRQILGQKVEFLVSFYNNEISEKSEIFDDQFSVERPDGSNFTLKIRSTKLEDSAMYFCASSGTGLESQHFGDGTRLSIL.

This clone was seen repeatedly, ten times or more. The CDR3 DNA reads as TGTGCCATCAGTGAGGACAGAATTTTGTGGGAGCAGTACTTC. As protein: CAISEDRILWEQYF. This chain joins TRBV10-3 and TRBJ2-7; possible D gene TRBD1, 5 bases. V lost 2 bases and J 7 bases, leaving 15 bases between the germline ends. Germline V gene data show CDR1 as ENHRY and CDR2 as SYGVKD. This CDR3 comprises 14 residues.

The table lists this clone with a few counts. The V and J genes are TRBV14 and TRBJ2-3; D unresolved. The V and J ends lost 4 bases and 1 base respectively, with 12 bases between them. The length of the CDR3 is 15 residues. Germline V CDR1 and CDR2: SGHDN, FVKESK. The CDR3 is CASSPYSVRTDTQYF. The CDR3 DNA is TGTGCCAGCAGCCCCTATTCGGTTCGCACAGATACGCAGTATTTT.

In its sample, this clone was seen a few times. The genes are TRBV27 and TRBJ2-4, with TRBD2 matching over 12 bases. The trim removed 6 bases at V and 3 bases at J, leaving 9 bases unmatched. CDR1 and CDR2 from the germline V gene are MNHEY and SMNVEV (reference sequence). The CDR3 is 17 amino acids. CDR3 in DNA: TGTGCCAGCAGCCGCGGACTAGCGGGATCGGTCAAAAACATTCAGTACTTC. This encodes CASSRGLAGSVKNIQYF.

The table lists this clone with a few counts. The chain recombines TRBV2 with TRBJ2-7; D is uncertain. CDR1 and CDR2 from the germline V gene are SNHLY and FYNNEI. V lost 4 bases to trimming and J lost 1 base, with 14 bases between them. The CDR3 totals 15 residues. CDR3 sequence reads: CASSARLGASYEQYV. The CDR3 DNA reads TGTGCCAGCAGTGCCCGGCTAGGAGCGTCCTACGAGCAGTACGTC.

This clone has a handful of counts. This sequence joins TRBV6-6 and TRBJ2-7; the D is unclear. Germline V gene lookup returns CDR1 MNHNY and CDR2 SVGAGI (reference sequence). Trimming took 6 bases from V and 3 from J, leaving 9 bases between them. The length of the CDR3 is 12 residues. The CDR3 reads CASSRRSYEQYF. The CDR3 bases are TGTGCCAGCAGCCGACGGAGCTACGAGCAGTACTTC.

The chain recombines TRBV29-1 with TRBJ2-5, with D possibly matching TRBD2 (6 bases). Germline lookup yields CDR1 SQVTM and CDR2 ANQGSEA. Trimming removed 7 bases from V and 6 bases from J, with 18 bases in between. This CDR3 has 13 amino acids. As DNA, the CDR3 is TGCAGCGCCACGCGCGGCGGGACGCAGACCCAGTACTTC. Encoded protein: CSATRGGTQTQYF.

CDR3 region: CASSAQTNTEAFF. CDR3 nucleotide sequence: TGTGCCAGTTCCGCCCAGACGAACACTGAAGCTTTCTTT. The chain carries TRBV2 and TRBJ1-1; D remains unclear. V was cut by 9 bases and J by 1 base, with 12 bases left in between. Germline V lookup: CDR1 SNHLY, CDR2 FYNNEI. CDR3 length: 13 residues.

The rearrangement links TRBV7-8 to TRBJ1-1, with TRBD1 matching 7 bases. Germline values: CDR1 SGHVS, CDR2 FQNEAQ. Unmatched junction bases numbered 6, after V lost 5 bases and J lost 0 bases. CDR3 length: 15 residues. CDR3: CASSGPGQLNTEAFF. In nucleotides, the CDR3 is TGTGCCAGCAGCGGGCCGGGACAGCTGAACACTGAAGCTTTCTTT.

In its sample, this clone was seen a few times. This sequence joins TRBV10-3 and TRBJ2-7; the match to TRBD1 covers 9 bases. There are 13 residues in the CDR3. The germline V gene encodes CDR1 ENHRY and CDR2 SYGVKD. J lost 5 bases, V lost 10 bases, and 9 bases had no gene match. The CDR3 DNA reads TGTGCCACCGGGGACAGGGCACCCGACGAGCAGTACTTC. This translates into CATGDRAPDEQYF.

This clone has more than one count but fewer than ten. V and J are TRBV29-1 and TRBJ2-5; possibly TRBD2 for D (7 bases). V lost 5 bases to trimming and J lost 4 bases, with 14 bases between them. This CDR3 has 13 amino acids. Germline CDR1 and CDR2: SQVTM and ANQGSEA. DNA of the CDR3: TGCAGCGTTTCGGGGGGCGTGGGAGAGACCCAGTACTTC. Translation: CSVSGGVGETQYF.

This chain's CDR3 is CASSHVGTNYGYTF. As DNA, the CDR3 is TGCGCCAGCAGCCATGTCGGCACTAACTATGGCTACACCTTC. The genes are TRBV4-3 and TRBJ1-2, with D unresolved. Deletions cut 3 bases from V and 0 bases from J, with 8 bases between. This CDR3 has 14 amino acids. The V gene's germline CDR1 is LGHNA and CDR2 YSLEER.

The chain is built from TRBV14 and TRBJ2-1; the match to TRBD2 covers 10 bases. The CDR3 spans 17 residues. Trimming removed 3 bases from V and 3 bases from J; junction bases left unmatched: 8. Germline values: CDR1 SGHDN, CDR2 FVKESK. The CDR3 region has the DNA TGTGCCAGCAGCCAGAGACTACTAGCGGGAAACTACAATGAGCAGTTCTTC. Its translation: CASSQRLLAGNYNEQFF.

The rearrangement uses TRBV9 and TRBJ2-1; TRBD2 matches at 8 bases. Germline V gene data show CDR1 as SGDLS and CDR2 as YYNGEE. The CDR3 is made up of 15 amino acids. Germline trimming cut 0 bases from V and 8 bases from J; bases unmatched to any gene: 7. CDR3: CASSVEGGRPHEQFF. The DNA for the CDR3 is TGTGCCAGCAGCGTAGAGGGCGGGAGGCCCCATGAGCAGTTCTTC.

The chain couples TRBV11-2 to TRBJ2-5; the match to TRBD1 covers 7 bases. CDR1 is SGHAT and CDR2 is FQNNGV in the germline V gene. The CDR3 length is 17 residues. J was trimmed by 3 bases and V by 5 bases; bases with no gene match: 15. The DNA of the CDR3 is TGTGCCAGCAGCCCAAAGACAGGGTGGTACCAAGAAGAGACCCAGTACTTC. Protein sequence: CASSPKTGWYQEETQYF.

This clone was counted between two and nine times. The chain links TRBV7-9 to TRBJ2-5; tentative D call: TRBD2 (6 bases). Germline V gives CDR1 SEHNR, CDR2 FQNEAQ (reference sequence). The CDR3 is 15 amino acids. The V and J ends lost 2 bases and 4 bases respectively, with 14 bases between them. CDR3 DNA sequence: TGTGCCAGCAGCTTAACCAATAGCGGTGGAGAGACCCAGTACTTC. Protein product: CASSLTNSGGETQYF.

This clone was observed a handful of times. This chain uses TRBV7-9 with TRBJ2-2, with unresolved D. The germline V gene has CDR1 SEHNR and CDR2 FQNEAQ (reference sequence). The CDR3 runs to 13 residues. V shed 4 bases and J shed 2 bases, with 5 bases lying between them. The CDR3 reads CASSSFNTGELFF. The DNA of the CDR3 is TGTGCCAGCAGCTCCTTTAACACCGGGGAGCTGTTTTTT.

The chain couples TRBV7-9 to TRBJ2-1; no firm D call. CDR1 is SEHNR and CDR2 is FQNEAQ in the germline V gene (reference sequence). This CDR3 is built from 16 residues. V was trimmed by 2 bases and J by 0 bases, leaving 11 bases between them. CDR3 sequence reads: CASSLPARNSYNEQFF. The CDR3, as DNA: TGTGCCAGCAGCTTACCGGCTCGTAACTCCTACAATGAGCAGTTCTTC.

The rearrangement joins TRBV4-2 to TRBJ2-5; TRBD1 matches 9 bases. V was clipped by 4 bases and J by 1 base; unmatched bases: 10. Per germline, CDR1 LGHNA and CDR2 YNFKEQ. The CDR3 contains 17 residues. The CDR3 reads CASSPSGDRAFQETQYF. As DNA, the CDR3 is TGTGCCAGCAGCCCAAGTGGGGACAGGGCGTTCCAAGAGACCCAGTACTTC.

There are a few counts of this clone. The chain is built from TRBV4-2 and TRBJ2-3; D is uncertain. Trimming shortened V by 0 bases and J by 5 bases, and 9 bases separated the two germline ends. Germline assignment: CDR1 LGHNA and CDR2 YNFKEQ. CDR3 length equals 14 residues. This chain's CDR3 is CASSQEMTIDTQYF. The CDR3 coding sequence is TGTGCCAGCAGCCAAGAAATGACGATAGATACGCAGTATTTT.

This clone has a handful of counts. The chain uses TRBV6-6 and TRBJ2-5; D uncertain. V gave up 4 bases and J gave up 2 bases, with 8 bases separating them. CDR1 is MNHNY, CDR2 SVGAGI, per germline (reference sequence). The CDR3 totals 13 residues. The CDR3 spells CASSSRPQETQYF. CDR3 coding DNA: TGTGCCAGCAGTTCAAGGCCACAAGAGACCCAGTACTTC.

The V gene is TRBV27, the J gene TRBJ2-7; D tentatively reads TRBD1 or TRBD2 (5 bases each). The V and J ends lost 1 base and 4 bases respectively, with 11 bases between them. CDR1 is MNHEY, CDR2 SMNVEV, per germline (reference sequence). The CDR3 runs 14 residues. The CDR3 reads CASSLWGKGYEQYF. The CDR3 DNA follows: TGTGCCAGCAGTTTATGGGGGAAAGGGTACGAGCAGTACTTC.

In DNA form, the CDR3 reads TGTGCCAGTAGTTGGGCCGGGACAGGGGGCCGAAGAGCCACAGATACGCAGTATTTT. Encoded protein: CASSWAGTGGRRATDTQYF. The gene calls are TRBV19 and TRBJ2-3; 12 bases align to TRBD1. Germline trimming cut 5 bases from V and 2 bases from J; bases unmatched to any gene: 14. This CDR3 is built from 19 residues. CDR1 is LNHDA and CDR2 is SQIVND in the germline V gene (reference sequence).

This clone was seen only a few times. V usage is TRBV30 and J usage is TRBJ1-1; maybe TRBD1 (5 bases). Germline values: CDR1 GTSNPN, CDR2 SVGIG (reference sequence). Trimming stripped 3 bases from V and 1 base from J, with 12 bases between. The CDR3 length is 14 residues. CDR3 protein: CAWRPLRANTEAFF. CDR3 sequence (DNA): TGTGCCTGGAGGCCTCTCAGGGCGAACACTGAAGCTTTCTTT.

The chain recombines TRBV7-9 with TRBJ1-4; D gene unclear. The ends were cut back, 8 bases at V and 0 bases at J, with 7 bases in the middle. CDR3 length: 13 amino acids. The germline V gene encodes CDR1 SEHNR and CDR2 FQNEAQ (reference sequence). This CDR3 is CASHKPTNEKLFF. The DNA for the CDR3 is TGTGCCAGCCACAAGCCAACTAATGAAAAACTGTTTTTT.

This clone was counted a few times. The chain joins TRBV7-9 to TRBJ2-1; either TRBD1 or TRBD2 may supply D (5 bases each). CDR1 SEHNR and CDR2 FQNEAQ come from the germline V gene (reference sequence). The CDR3 sequence is 18 residues long. V was pared by 5 bases and J by 4 bases, with 24 bases between. The CDR3 sequence: CASSHRPRGGRGYNEQFF. The CDR3 bases are TGTGCCAGCAGCCACCGCCCGCGTGGGGGTCGGGGATACAATGAGCAGTTCTTC.

This clone showed up just a few times. V is TRBV11-1 and J is TRBJ2-1, with 9 bases lining up with TRBD2. The germline V gene encodes CDR1 SGHAT and CDR2 FQDESV (reference sequence). Trimming cost V 4 bases and J 5 bases; bases outside gene matches: 6. The CDR3 covers 15 residues. The CDR3 protein is CASSSPAGGDNEQFF. The CDR3 nucleotides read TGTGCCAGCAGCTCCCCGGCGGGAGGGGACAATGAGCAGTTCTTC.